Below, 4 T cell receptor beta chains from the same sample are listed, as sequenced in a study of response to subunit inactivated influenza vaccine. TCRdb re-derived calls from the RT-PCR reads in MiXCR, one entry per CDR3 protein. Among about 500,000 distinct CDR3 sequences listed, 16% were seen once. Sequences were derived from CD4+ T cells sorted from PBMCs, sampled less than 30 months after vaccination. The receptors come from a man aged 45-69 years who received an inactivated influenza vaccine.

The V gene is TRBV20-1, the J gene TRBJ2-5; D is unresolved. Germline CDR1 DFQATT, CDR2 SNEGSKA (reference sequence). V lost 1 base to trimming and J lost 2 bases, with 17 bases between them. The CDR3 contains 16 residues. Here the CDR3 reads CSARGSGGRDQETQYF. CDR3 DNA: TGCAGTGCTAGAGGATCCGGCGGCAGAGATCAAGAGACCCAGTACTTC.

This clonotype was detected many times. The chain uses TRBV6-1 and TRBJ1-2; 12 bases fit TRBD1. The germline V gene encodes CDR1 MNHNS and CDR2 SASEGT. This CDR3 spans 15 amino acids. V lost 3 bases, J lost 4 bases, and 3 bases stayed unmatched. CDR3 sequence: CASSEGQGAGYGYTF. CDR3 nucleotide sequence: TGTGCCAGCAGTGAGGGACAGGGGGCCGGCTATGGCTACACCTTC.

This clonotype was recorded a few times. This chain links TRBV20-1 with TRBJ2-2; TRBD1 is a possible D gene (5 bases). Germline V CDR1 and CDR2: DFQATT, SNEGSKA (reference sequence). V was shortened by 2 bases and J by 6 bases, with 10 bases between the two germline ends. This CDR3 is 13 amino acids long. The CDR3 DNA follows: TGCAGTGCTAGATTATTAGGGGCCGGGGAGCTGTTTTTT. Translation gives CSARLLGAGELFF.

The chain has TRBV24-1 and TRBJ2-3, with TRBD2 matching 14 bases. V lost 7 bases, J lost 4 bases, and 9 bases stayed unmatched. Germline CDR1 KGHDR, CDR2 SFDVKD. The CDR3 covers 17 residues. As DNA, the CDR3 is TGTGCCACCAGAATACCGGGACTAGCGGGAGAGGCAGATACGCAGTATTTT. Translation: CATRIPGLAGEADTQYF.